A selection of T cell receptor beta chains follows, all from one sample in a study of CD8 T cells in Susac syndrome. TCRdb used MiXCR to reprocess the immunoSEQ multiplex PCR reads, holding one entry per CDR3 protein. The data contain tens of thousands of distinct CDR3 sequences, 93% of them singletons. Sequencing was done on a sample of CD4+ T cells from PBMCs. The source of these receptors is a human donor with Susac syndrome. Each CDR3 is given with its conserved first and last residue. D genes are given only for firm matches. Some rows mark clone size as missing; the rest say once, few, many or name a class of expanded clone.

abundance	j_gene	v_gene	d_gene	CDR3aa	CDR3nt
NA	TRBJ1-1	TRBV6-5	NA	CASIRQSGAEAFF	TGTGCCAGCATCAGACAGAGCGGAGCTGAAGCTTTCTTT
NA	TRBJ2-7	TRBV6-5	TRBD1	CATAQGAREQYF	TGTGCCACCGCACAGGGGGCAAGGGAGCAGTACTTC
NA	TRBJ2-1	TRBV18	NA	CASSPRNRPSGNEQFF	TGTGCCAGCTCACCCCGGAATCGCCCATCGGGTAATGAGCAGTTCTTC
NA	TRBJ2-7	TRBV6-1	TRBD1	CASSGAGTGSYEQYF	TGTGCCAGCAGTGGAGCCGGGACAGGGTCCTACGAGCAGTACTTC
NA	TRBJ1-5	TRBV20-1	NA	CSATRGAGMINQPQHF	TGCAGTGCTACCCGGGGGGCAGGGATGATCAATCAGCCCCAGCATTTT
few	TRBJ2-6	TRBV6-1	NA	CASRPQGSGANVLTF	TGTGCCAGCAGACCCCAGGGAAGTGGGGCCAACGTCCTGACTTTC
NA	TRBJ2-1	TRBV6-2/TRBV6-3	NA	CASGLGPGEQFF	TGTGCCAGCGGACTCGGGCCCGGGGAGCAGTTCTTC
NA	TRBJ2-4	TRBV6-5	NA	CASSYRRQGVAKNIQYF	TGTGCCAGCAGTTACCGACGTCAGGGAGTAGCCAAAAACATTCAGTACTTC
NA	TRBJ2-1	TRBV3-1	TRBD2	CASSHTSGGLVANEQFF	TGTGCCAGCAGCCATACCTCCGGGGGACTAGTCGCTAATGAGCAGTTCTTC
NA	TRBJ2-2	TRBV11-1	TRBD1	CASSLDGGQYTGELFF	TGTGCCAGCAGCTTAGATGGGGGACAGTACACCGGGGAGCTGTTTTTT
NA	TRBJ2-5	TRBV21-1	NA	CASSKARGRLRETQYF	TGTGCCAGCAGCAAAGCGCGAGGGAGACTGAGAGAGACCCAGTACTTC
NA	TRBJ2-3	TRBV24-1	TRBD1	CATSDPGQGADTQYF	TGTGCCACCAGTGATCCCGGACAGGGTGCAGATACGCAGTATTTT
NA	TRBJ2-5	TRBV11-2	TRBD2	CASSRTSVGETQYF	TGTGCCAGCAGTCGTACTAGCGTTGGAGAGACCCAGTACTTC
NA	TRBJ2-2	TRBV20-1	TRBD1	CSAYDPGQGYTGELFF	TGCAGTGCATACGACCCGGGACAGGGCTACACCGGGGAGCTGTTTTTT
NA	TRBJ2-7	TRBV5-1	NA	CASSLQGTYEQYF	TGCGCCAGCAGCTTGCAGGGAACCTACGAGCAGTACTTC
NA	TRBJ2-1	TRBV4-3	TRBD2	CASSQSTSGGANEQFF	TGCGCCAGCAGCCAATCGACTAGCGGGGGGGCCAATGAGCAGTTCTTC
once	TRBJ1-2	TRBV20-1	NA	CSGRQPYGVYGYTF	TGCAGTGGCAGACAACCTTATGGGGTCTATGGCTACACCTTC
NA	TRBJ1-6	TRBV7-6	NA	CASSPWTANSPLHF	TGTGCCAGCAGCCCCTGGACAGCAAATTCACCCCTCCACTTT
NA	TRBJ2-1	TRBV3-1	TRBD1	CASSPNRGNEQFF	TGTGCCAGCAGCCCGAACAGGGGCAATGAGCAGTTCTTC
NA	TRBJ2-2	TRBV5-1	NA	CASSFWDPQPTGELFF	TGCGCCAGCAGCTTTTGGGACCCACAGCCCACCGGGGAGCTGTTTTTT
NA	TRBJ2-3	TRBV3-1	TRBD2	CASSHYRASGGASTDTQYF	TGTGCCAGCAGCCATTACCGAGCTAGCGGGGGGGCTAGCACAGATACGCAGTATTTT
NA	TRBJ2-7	TRBV7-9	NA	CASSQTNYEQYF	TGTGCCAGCAGCCAAACTAACTACGAGCAGTACTTC
NA	TRBJ1-6	TRBV4-1	NA	CASSQLGRRSPLHF	TGCGCCAGCAGCCAATTGGGACGCAGATCACCCCTCCACTTT
NA	TRBJ2-5	TRBV11-3	TRBD1	CASSLTWTGVEETQYF	TGTGCCAGCAGCTTAACCTGGACAGGGGTCGAAGAGACCCAGTACTTC
NA	TRBJ2-1	TRBV10-3	NA	CAIGGITHNEQFF	TGTGCCATCGGGGGGATCACCCATAATGAGCAGTTCTTC
NA	TRBJ2-7	TRBV20-1	TRBD2	CSARGAGLAYEQYF	TGCAGTGCTAGAGGAGCGGGACTAGCGTACGAGCAGTACTTC
NA	TRBJ1-6	TRBV30	NA	CASILGVSNNSPLHF	TGTGCCTCCATCCTAGGGGTTTCTAATAATTCACCCCTCCACTTT
few	TRBJ2-7	TRBV3-1	NA	CASSEGSTGVRYF	TGTGCCAGCAGCGAAGGGTCCACGGGGGTGCGGTACTTC
NA	TRBJ2-3	TRBV20-1	TRBD2	CSASGGAGDTQYF	TGCAGTGCTAGCGGGGGGGCTGGAGATACGCAGTATTTT
NA	TRBJ2-5	TRBV2	TRBD2	CASSDSASGGAETQYF	TGTGCCAGCAGTGACAGTGCTAGCGGGGGGGCCGAGACCCAGTACTTC
NA	TRBJ2-5	TRBV10-3	NA	CAISESKYRVETQYF	TGTGCCATCAGTGAGTCGAAATACAGAGTAGAGACCCAGTACTTC
NA	TRBJ2-7	TRBV12-3/TRBV12-4	NA	CASREGELVSYEQYF	TGTGCCAGCAGAGAGGGGGAACTAGTTTCCTACGAGCAGTACTTC
NA	TRBJ2-7	TRBV11-3	NA	CASSLQGSYEQYF	TGTGCCAGCAGCTTACAGGGCTCCTACGAGCAGTACTTC
NA	TRBJ2-2	TRBV19	TRBD1	CASSTTGAGELFF	TGTGCCAGTAGTACGACAGGGGCCGGGGAGCTGTTTTTT
NA	TRBJ2-7	TRBV20-1	TRBD2	CRLASSYEQYF	TGCAGACTAGCGAGCTCCTACGAGCAGTACTTC
NA	TRBJ2-7	TRBV5-1	TRBD1	CASSSRDRVFDSSYEQYF	TGCGCCAGCAGCTCCCGGGACAGGGTCTTTGACAGCTCCTACGAGCAGTACTTC
NA	TRBJ1-6	TRBV20-1	NA	CSARADLNSPLHF	TGCAGTGCTAGAGCAGACCTTAATTCACCCCTCCACTTT
once	TRBJ2-1	TRBV20-1	NA	CSAITAQSSYNEQFF	TGCAGTGCTATTACGGCGCAGAGCTCCTACAATGAGCAGTTCTTC
once	TRBJ1-4	TRBV6-2/TRBV6-3	TRBD1	CASATDRAVYEKLFF	TGTGCCAGCGCCACGGACAGGGCGGTCTACGAAAAACTGTTTTTT
NA	TRBJ2-1	TRBV4-3	TRBD1	CASSQAPQGVSNEQFF	TGCGCCAGCAGCCAAGCCCCACAGGGGGTATCTAATGAGCAGTTCTTC
NA	TRBJ2-5	TRBV19	NA	CASRGKLGETQYF	TGTGCCAGCCGAGGAAAGTTGGGCGAGACCCAGTACTTC
few	TRBJ2-7	TRBV6-1	TRBD1	CASRPRDRGLYEQYF	TGTGCCAGCAGGCCCCGGGACAGGGGATTATACGAGCAGTACTTC
NA	TRBJ1-1	TRBV5-1	NA	CASSLSHPSTEAFF	TGCGCCAGCAGCTTGAGCCATCCGAGCACTGAAGCTTTCTTT
NA	TRBJ2-3	TRBV6-1	NA	CASTSIADTQYF	TGTGCCAGCACTAGCATAGCAGATACGCAGTATTTT
NA	TRBJ1-5	TRBV18	TRBD1	CASSPGRGGGQPQHF	TGTGCCAGCTCACCAGGCAGGGGGGGAGGTCAGCCCCAGCATTTT
NA	TRBJ1-5	TRBV5-1	NA	CASSLDGLDNQPQHF	TGCGCCAGCAGCTTGGACGGTTTGGACAATCAGCCCCAGCATTTT
NA	TRBJ2-7	TRBV5-1	TRBD1	CASSKLPGQAGEYF	TGCGCCAGCAGCAAGTTACCGGGACAGGCAGGGGAGTACTTC
NA	TRBJ2-3	TRBV7-2	NA	CASSLAHTDTQYF	TGTGCCAGCAGCTTAGCACATACAGATACGCAGTATTTT
NA	TRBJ1-1	TRBV19	TRBD1	CASKWARQGYTEAFF	TGTGCCAGTAAGTGGGCCAGACAGGGGTACACTGAAGCTTTCTTT
NA	TRBJ1-5	TRBV20-1	NA	CSAIRGSGQPQHF	TGCAGTGCTATCAGGGGTTCGGGCCAGCCCCAGCATTTT
NA	TRBJ1-5	TRBV6-6	NA	CASNGNSNQPQHF	TGTGCCAGCAATGGGAATAGCAATCAGCCCCAGCATTTT
NA	TRBJ2-3	TRBV6-5	TRBD1	CASGEWTGTDTQYF	TGTGCCAGCGGGGAATGGACAGGCACTGATACGCAGTATTTT
NA	TRBJ2-5	TRBV25-1	TRBD2	CASSELAGRGETQYF	TGTGCCAGCAGTGAACTAGCGGGGCGGGGGGAGACCCAGTACTTC
NA	TRBJ2-7	TRBV28	TRBD2	CASSWGGYEQYF	TGTGCCAGCAGTTGGGGGGGGTACGAGCAGTACTTC
NA	TRBJ1-1	TRBV6-5	NA	CASHDPVLGEAFF	TGTGCCAGCCATGATCCGGTGCTGGGTGAAGCTTTCTTT
once	TRBJ1-2	TRBV4-3	NA	CASSQRGWDYGYTF	TGCGCCAGCAGCCAAAGGGGCTGGGACTATGGCTACACCTTC
NA	TRBJ1-2	TRBV20-1	TRBD1	CSAILRTKGQGSSGYTF	TGCAGTGCTATACTCCGAACTAAGGGACAGGGAAGTAGTGGCTACACCTTC
NA	TRBJ2-7	TRBV5-1	NA	CASSSYGDEQYF	TGCGCCAGCAGCTCCTACGGGGACGAGCAGTACTTC